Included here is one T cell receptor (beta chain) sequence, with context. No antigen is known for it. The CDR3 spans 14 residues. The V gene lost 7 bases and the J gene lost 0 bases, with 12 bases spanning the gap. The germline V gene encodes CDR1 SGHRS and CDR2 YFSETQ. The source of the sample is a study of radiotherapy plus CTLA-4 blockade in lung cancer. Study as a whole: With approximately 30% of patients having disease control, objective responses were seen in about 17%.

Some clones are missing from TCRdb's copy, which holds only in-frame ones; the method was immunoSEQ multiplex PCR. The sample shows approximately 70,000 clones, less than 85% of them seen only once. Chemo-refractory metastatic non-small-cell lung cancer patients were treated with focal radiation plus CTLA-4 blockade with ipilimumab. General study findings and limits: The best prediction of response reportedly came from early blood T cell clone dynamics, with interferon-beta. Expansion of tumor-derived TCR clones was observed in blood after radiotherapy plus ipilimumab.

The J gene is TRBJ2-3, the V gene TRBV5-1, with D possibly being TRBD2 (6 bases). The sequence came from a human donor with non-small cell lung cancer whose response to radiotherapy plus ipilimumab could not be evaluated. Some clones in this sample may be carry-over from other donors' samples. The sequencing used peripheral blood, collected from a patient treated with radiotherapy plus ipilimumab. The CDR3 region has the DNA TGCGCCAGCCACCCCGGGGGTAGCACAGATACGCAGTATTTT. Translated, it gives CASHPGGSTDTQYF.